This passage covers 30 T cell receptor beta chains from one sample sequenced in a study of human T cells and chemical hapten exposure. Time point denoted: patch test 2, 6 weeks after DPC sensitization. Treatment noted: therapeutic diphenylcyclopropenone sensitization with weekly scalp DPC. TCRdb recomputed calls from the RACE reads with MiXCR, one row per CDR3 protein. Here the sample spans 85,000 to 95,000 distinct CDR3 sequences, 11% being singletons. Source: whole blood, taken in connection with sensitization to the hapten diphenylcyclopropenone (DPC). The origin of the receptors is a man aged 35 to 55 with alopecia areata. Some clones in this sample may be carry-over from other donors' samples.

CDR3 sequence (DNA): TGTGCCAGCAGCCACAGGGGGAGTTCTTACGAGCAGTACTTC. This codes for CASSHRGSSYEQYF. The chain is built from TRBV6-1 and TRBJ2-7; 8 bases are a match to TRBD1. The CDR3 has 14 residues. V lost 6 bases and J lost 4; bases outside the gene matches: 8. The germline V gene encodes CDR1 MNHNS and CDR2 SASEGT.

This clonotype was recorded a few times. The chain uses TRBV7-9 and TRBJ1-4; tentatively, D is TRBD1 (5 bases). The CDR3 runs to 14 residues. The germline gives CDR1 SEHNR, CDR2 FQNEAQ (reference sequence). V lost 3 bases and J 3 bases, leaving 8 bases between the germline ends. The CDR3 DNA reads TGTGCCAGCAGCTTTCAGGGACCTAATGAAAAACTGTTTTTT. Translating it yields CASSFQGPNEKLFF.

V is TRBV10-3 and J is TRBJ2-1; 8 bases match TRBD2. The CDR3 is made up of 14 amino acids. The V and J ends lost 6 bases and 4 bases, in that order; junction bases with no gene match: 5. Germline V gives CDR1 ENHRY, CDR2 SYGVKD. CDR3 sequence: CAIRTSVEYNEQFF. The CDR3 DNA follows: TGTGCCATCAGGACTAGCGTAGAATACAATGAGCAGTTCTTC.

The chain combines TRBV4-3 with TRBJ2-7; a possible D gene is TRBD2 (5 bases). Germline V lookup: CDR1 LGHNA, CDR2 YSLEER. The V end lost 0 bases, the J end lost 4 bases, and 16 bases lay between the germline ends. This CDR3 comprises 16 residues. CDR3 residues: CASSQDRTGFGYEQYF. CDR3 nucleotide sequence: TGCGCCAGCAGCCAAGATCGGACTGGCTTCGGATACGAGCAGTACTTC.

Relative to its sample, this clonotype is medium-sized. A junction end diverges from the germline sequence, so it may reflect a read error. This chain links TRBV7-6 with TRBJ2-3; 9 bases are a match to TRBD2. Germline CDR1 reads SGHVS; CDR2 reads FNYEAQ. The CDR3 totals 14 residues. The CDR3 reads CASSLAGSTDTQYF. DNA for the CDR3: TGTGCCAGCAGCCTAGCGGGGTCCACAGATACGCAGTATTTT.

This clonotype was detected many times. J is TRBJ1-6 and V is TRBV11-2, with 7 bases identical to TRBD1. The germline CDR1 and CDR2 sequences are SGHAT and FQNNGV. This CDR3 is 19 amino acids long. Trimming cost V 4 bases and J 0 bases; bases outside gene matches: 12. CDR3 in DNA: TGTGCCAGCAGCTCGCACCGACGAACAGGGGTCTCCTATAATTCACCCCTCCACTTT. This gives the protein CASSSHRRTGVSYNSPLHF.

The chain recombines TRBV19 with TRBJ2-1; D unclear. The CDR3 sequence is 13 residues long. CDR1 is LNHDA, CDR2 SQIVND, per germline (reference sequence). V was cut by 10 bases and J by 3 bases, with 13 bases left in between. CDR3 region: CATQAYRYNEQFF. CDR3 DNA: TGTGCCACTCAGGCGTATCGCTACAATGAGCAGTTCTTC.

There are many counts of this clonotype. The chain links TRBV6-2 or TRBV6-3 to TRBJ1-5, with D tentatively TRBD1 (5 bases). From germline, CDR1 is MNHEY and CDR2 SVGEGT. V was clipped by 3 bases and J by 10 bases, with 10 bases between them. CDR3 length equals 12 residues. The CDR3 loop is CASSYSGPPQHF. The DNA of the CDR3 is TGTGCCAGCAGTTATTCAGGGCCCCCCCAGCATTTT.

The chain couples TRBV24-1 to TRBJ2-1; tentative D call: TRBD1 (6 bases). Germline V gives CDR1 KGHDR, CDR2 SFDVKD. V was cut by 6 bases and J by 4 bases, with 24 bases left in between. The CDR3 consists of 18 residues. The CDR3 loop is CATSTPSGAGEWYNEQFF. The DNA for the CDR3 is TGTGCCACCAGTACCCCGTCGGGCGCAGGGGAGTGGTACAATGAGCAGTTCTTC.

The chain recombines TRBV29-1 with TRBJ2-7; D call uncertain. The CDR3 contains 13 residues. Trimming took 3 bases from V and 6 from J, leaving 15 bases between them. The germline V gene has CDR1 SQVTM and CDR2 ANQGSEA. DNA of the CDR3: TGCAGCGTTGAGGTATCCAGGACCTGCGAGCAGTACTTC. Translated: CSVEVSRTCEQYF.

V and J are TRBV6-5 and TRBJ2-7; D may be TRBD1 (6 bases). V shed 4 bases and J shed 7 bases, with 8 bases lying between them. This CDR3 contains 11 residues. Germline V lookup: CDR1 MNHEY, CDR2 SVGAGI. CDR3 in amino acids: CASSFRGEQYF. Written as DNA, the CDR3 is TGTGCCAGCAGTTTCAGGGGAGAGCAGTACTTC.

This clonotype has more than one count but fewer than ten. The CDR3: CATSDLPSTYNEQFF. CDR3 sequence (DNA): TGTGCCACCAGTGATTTGCCGTCCACCTACAATGAGCAGTTCTTC. This chain uses TRBV24-1 with TRBJ2-1; D gene ambiguous. Trimming cost V 0 bases and J 2 bases, with 7 bases left between them. The CDR3 length is 15 residues. CDR1 and CDR2 from the germline V gene are KGHDR and SFDVKD.

Here the CDR3 reads CASSFERAKTEAFF. The CDR3 region has the DNA TGTGCCAGCAGTTTTGAGCGGGCTAAGACTGAAGCTTTCTTT. The gene calls are TRBV6-2 or TRBV6-3 and TRBJ1-1; D not resolved. Germline V gene sequence: CDR1 MNHEY, CDR2 SVGEGT. V was shortened by 4 bases and J by 5 bases, with 14 bases between the two germline ends. The CDR3 loop spans 14 amino acids.

This chain links TRBV18 with TRBJ2-7, with D tentatively TRBD1 (6 bases). Germline V gives CDR1 KGHSH, CDR2 LQKENI. The CDR3 contains 16 residues. Trimming removed 4 bases at V and 0 bases at J, with 16 bases between. The CDR3 nucleotides read TGTGCCAGCTCACGAGGGACACAGGCCAGCTCCTACGAGCAGTACGTC. Translation: CASSRGTQASSYEQYV.

The chain combines TRBV6-5 with TRBJ2-3; unclear D gene. Trimming pared 7 bases from V and 2 bases from J, leaving 16 bases between. Germline CDR1 MNHEY, CDR2 SVGAGI. The CDR3 is 15 amino acids. The CDR3 nucleotides are TGTGCCAGCACCCCGAAGACTTTACTCACAGATACGCAGTATTTT. It is translated as CASTPKTLLTDTQYF.

This clonotype was counted only a few times. This rearrangement joins TRBV11-2 to TRBJ2-7, with D perhaps TRBD1 (5 bases). Looked up from germline, CDR1 is SGHAT and CDR2 is FQNNGV. The CDR3 sequence is 15 residues long. V was clipped by 1 base and J by 2 bases, with 12 bases between them. The CDR3 DNA sequence: TGTGCCAGCAGCTTAGGTAGGGGCCCGCCCTACGAGCAGTACTTC. Its protein is CASSLGRGPPYEQYF. The complete variable domain, with remaining parts taken from reference TRBV11-2 and TRBJ2-7, reads EAGVAQSPRYKIIEKRQSVAFWCNPISGHATLYWYQQILGQGPKLLIQFQNNGVVDDSQLPKDRFSAERLKGVDSTLKIQPAKLEDSAVYLCASSLGRGPPYEQYFGPGTRLTVT.

The chain's CDR3 is CAISDQGYNEQFF. In DNA, the CDR3 is TGTGCCATCAGTGATCAGGGTTACAATGAGCAGTTCTTC. The chain couples TRBV10-3 to TRBJ2-1; D might be TRBD1 (5 bases). The CDR3 extends over 13 amino acids. Germline loops: CDR1 ENHRY, CDR2 SYGVKD. V was clipped by 3 bases and J by 4 bases, with 7 bases between them.

There are many counts of this clonotype. This rearrangement joins TRBV2 to TRBJ2-3, with D maybe TRBD2 (6 bases). The germline V gene encodes CDR1 SNHLY and CDR2 FYNNEI. With 1 base removed from V and 0 bases from J, the gap between germline ends came to 8 bases. The CDR3 loop spans 15 amino acids. CDR3 nucleotides: TGTGCCAGCAGTGAAGTAGCGGCTAGCACAGATACGCAGTATTTT. Protein product: CASSEVAASTDTQYF.

In its sample, this clonotype was seen many times. V and J are TRBV5-1 and TRBJ2-1; D possibly corresponds to TRBD2 (5 bases). This CDR3 has 13 amino acids. V lost 2 bases and J 5 bases, leaving 8 bases between the germline ends. Germline assignment: CDR1 SGHRS and CDR2 YFSETQ. The CDR3 bases are TGCGCCAGCAGCTTACTAGTAGACAATGAGCAGTTCTTC. Translating it yields CASSLLVDNEQFF.

The sample holds one count of this clonotype. CDR3 nucleotides: TGTGCCAGCACCGGAGGGGACCCCAAAGACCCAGGGGCCAAAAACATTCAGTACTTC. Encoded protein: CASTGGDPKDPGAKNIQYF. The V gene is TRBV5-6, the J gene TRBJ2-4, with D tentatively TRBD2 (6 bases). This CDR3 has 19 residues. The V gene's germline CDR1 is SGHDT and CDR2 YYEEEE. Trimming took 6 bases from V and 1 from J, leaving 26 bases between them.

The rearrangement links TRBV27 to TRBJ2-5; D unclear. This CDR3 is 13 amino acids long. Trimming stripped 3 bases from V and 4 bases from J, with 9 bases between. Germline loops: CDR1 MNHEY, CDR2 SMNVEV (reference sequence). DNA for the CDR3: TGTGCCAGCAGTTTGGGCAGGAGAGAGACCCAGTACTTC. This gives the protein CASSLGRRETQYF.

This clonotype has only a few counts. The chain joins TRBV12-3 or TRBV12-4 to TRBJ2-1; possible D gene TRBD2, 5 bases. This CDR3 has 13 residues. Trimming shortened V by 5 bases and J by 9 bases, and 14 bases separated the two germline ends. The CDR3 DNA reads TGTGCCAGCAGTCTAAGACTAACCGGTGAGCAGTTCTTC. It specifies CASSLRLTGEQFF.

This clonotype was seen more than once but under ten times. This chain links TRBV29-1 with TRBJ2-7; D might be TRBD1 or TRBD2, each matching 5 bases. The V and J ends lost 1 base and 0 bases respectively, with 7 bases between them. Germline values: CDR1 SQVTM, CDR2 ANQGSEA. The CDR3 covers 13 residues. DNA of the CDR3: TGCAGCGTTGAAGGGGGGACCTCCTACGAGCAGTACTTC. Translation gives CSVEGGTSYEQYF.

This sequence joins TRBV6-5 and TRBJ1-2; D call uncertain. V was clipped by 6 bases and J by 4 bases, with 18 bases between them. Germline V gene data show CDR1 as MNHEY and CDR2 as SVGAGI. The CDR3 is 15 residues long. CDR3 protein: CASSSTPPEGYGYTF. Here the CDR3 DNA reads TGTGCCAGCAGCTCGACCCCCCCTGAAGGCTATGGCTACACCTTC.

The table lists this clonotype with a few counts. The chain has TRBV20-1 and TRBJ2-2, with 7 nucleotides matching TRBD2. The J segment lost 0 bases and the V segment lost 0 bases, leaving 4 bases of the junction unmatched. The length of the CDR3 is 16 residues. CDR1 is DFQATT and CDR2 is SNEGSKA in the germline V gene (reference sequence). The CDR3 DNA reads TGCAGTGCTAGAGATTACCTAGCGGCGAACACCGGGGAGCTGTTTTTT. This gives the protein CSARDYLAANTGELFF.

This clonotype was observed a handful of times. This sequence joins TRBV2 and TRBJ1-1; a possible D gene is TRBD1 (6 bases). The V gene's germline CDR1 is SNHLY and CDR2 FYNNEI. Trimming removed 4 bases from V and 3 bases from J, with 15 bases in between. This CDR3 is built from 15 residues. CDR3 nucleotide sequence: TGTGCCAGCAGTGCGAACAGGGTTAGAGACACTGAAGCTTTCTTT. Translating gives CASSANRVRDTEAFF.

The rearrangement uses TRBV6-5 and TRBJ1-4; 7 bases are shared with TRBD1. Trimming cost V 6 bases and J 8 bases; bases outside gene matches: 9. The CDR3 loop spans 14 amino acids. CDR1 and CDR2 (germline): MNHEY, SVGAGI. As DNA, the CDR3 is TGTGCCAGCAGGGAGGGGGCGCGGGGGGAAAAACTGTTTTTT. The encoded protein is CASREGARGEKLFF.

The chain joins TRBV28 to TRBJ2-5; TRBD1 matches at 7 bases. The CDR3 covers 15 residues. Unmatched junction bases numbered 10, after V lost 6 bases and J lost 3 bases. CDR1 is MDHEN and CDR2 is SYDVKM in the germline V gene. CDR3: CASSFKGAPKETQYF. CDR3 nucleotides: TGTGCCAGCAGCTTTAAGGGGGCACCTAAAGAGACCCAGTACTTC.

This clonotype turned up a few times. V and J are TRBV7-3 and TRBJ2-1, with 8 bases aligning to TRBD2. The ends lost 4 bases at V and 9 bases at J; junction bases unmatched: 8. This CDR3 comprises 14 residues. Germline CDR1 reads SGHTA; CDR2 reads FQGTGA. The CDR3 coding sequence is TGTGCCAGCAGCTCGGGACTAGAGCGTAGTGAGCAGTTCTTC. It translates to CASSSGLERSEQFF.

This clonotype appeared many times. The chain uses TRBV6-5 and TRBJ1-4, with 8 positions matching TRBD1. V lost 5 bases to trimming and J lost 7 bases; unmatched junction nucleotides: 9. The CDR3 extends over 15 amino acids. Germline lookup yields CDR1 MNHEY and CDR2 SVGAGI. The CDR3, as DNA: TGTGCCAGCAGTGCGCGCGCAGGGGGCGGTGAAAAACTGTTTTTT. Translated: CASSARAGGGEKLFF.